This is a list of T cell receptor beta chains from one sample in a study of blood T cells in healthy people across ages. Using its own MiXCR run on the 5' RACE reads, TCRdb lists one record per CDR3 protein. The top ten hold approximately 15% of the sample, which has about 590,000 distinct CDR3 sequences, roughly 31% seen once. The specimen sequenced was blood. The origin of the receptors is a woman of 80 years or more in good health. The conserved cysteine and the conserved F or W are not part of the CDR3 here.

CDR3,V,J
SASGGLAGGGDTQY,TRBV20-1,TRBJ2-3
ASSLGNGQGQGGYT,TRBV7-9,TRBJ1-2
SADSYLNTVAF,TRBV29-1,TRBJ1-1
SARVFAGTGSGNEEF,TRBV20-1,TRBJ2-1
ASSQDTGTSYEQY,TRBV4-2,TRBJ2-7
ASSSHLTSGGQETQY,TRBV7-8,TRBJ2-5
ASKSNAHGYT,TRBV6-1,TRBJ1-2
ATARQGDQPQH,TRBV10-3,TRBJ1-5
ASSQDWAGIGGYT,TRBV4-3,TRBJ1-2
ASSYSRRDEAF,TRBV6-5,TRBJ1-1
ASGKRVQGWRLKVGTQY,TRBV21-1,TRBJ2-5
ASSQDAHPAKNIQY,TRBV3-1,TRBJ2-4
AWSGTGGGLYPGEQY,TRBV30,.
ASSFGQGAWDYGYT,TRBV6-1,TRBJ1-2
ASSPGQSYNEQF,TRBV6-5,TRBJ2-1
ASGIRLAGVYNEQY,TRBV7-2,.
ASRTVGKSSYEQY,TRBV6-5,TRBJ2-7
ASSLERGGLETQY,TRBV7-3,TRBJ2-5
ASSPDRGAPQH,TRBV7-2,TRBJ1-5
ASSPRASSYEQY,TRBV18,TRBJ2-7
ASSPSGRETQF,TRBV3-1,.
SGFPGQGTEAF,TRBV20-1,TRBJ1-1
ASSWDNEQF,TRBV5-6,TRBJ2-1